This TCR beta chain was identified during a study of cytomegalovirus exposure and HLA in healthy donors. Study-level background: The Caucasian-associated ancestry cluster held roughly 84% of 350 to 450 genotyped donors.

Study results and limitations: Presence/absence analyses treated sequencing depth as roughly uniform across donors.

V was clipped by 8 bases and J by 2 bases, with 26 bases between them. Per germline, CDR1 SGHRS and CDR2 YFSETQ. The CDR3 is made up of 18 amino acids. It was with 60 Vbeta and 13 Jbeta primers that the PCR ran. The method was immunoSEQ multiplex PCR; TCRdb's version includes in-frame clones alone and lacks a portion of them. The sample shows around 120,000 clones, around three quarters of them seen only once. Healthy bone marrow donors made up the cohort. Concerning this clone: Its antigen is not identified.

The material sequenced was PBMCs. The chain joins TRBV5-1 to TRBJ2-1; D is perhaps TRBD2 (5 bases). The source is a man aged 25-45 years in good health and CMV-seronegative. The CDR3 nucleotides are TGCGCCAGGTGGGGAGCCGGATTGGTTGGTGTAGCCTACAATGAGCAGTTCTTC. This codes for CARWGAGLVGVAYNEQFF.